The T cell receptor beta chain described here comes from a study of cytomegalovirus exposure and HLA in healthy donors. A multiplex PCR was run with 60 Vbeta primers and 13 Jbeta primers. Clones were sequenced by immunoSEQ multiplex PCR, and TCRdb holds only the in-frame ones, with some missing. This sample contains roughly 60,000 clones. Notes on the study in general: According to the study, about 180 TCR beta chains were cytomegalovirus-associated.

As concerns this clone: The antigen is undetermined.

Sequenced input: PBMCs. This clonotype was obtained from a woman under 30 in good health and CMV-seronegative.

The CDR3 sequence: CASSGQGAGETQYF. The CDR3 bases are TGTGCCAGCAGTGGACAGGGGGCGGGCGAGACCCAGTACTTC. This chain links TRBV6-6 with TRBJ2-5; 11 bases agree with TRBD1. Unmatched junction bases numbered 4, after V lost 5 bases and J lost 5 bases. The CDR3 totals 14 residues. In germline, CDR1 is MNHNY, CDR2 SVGAGI (reference sequence).